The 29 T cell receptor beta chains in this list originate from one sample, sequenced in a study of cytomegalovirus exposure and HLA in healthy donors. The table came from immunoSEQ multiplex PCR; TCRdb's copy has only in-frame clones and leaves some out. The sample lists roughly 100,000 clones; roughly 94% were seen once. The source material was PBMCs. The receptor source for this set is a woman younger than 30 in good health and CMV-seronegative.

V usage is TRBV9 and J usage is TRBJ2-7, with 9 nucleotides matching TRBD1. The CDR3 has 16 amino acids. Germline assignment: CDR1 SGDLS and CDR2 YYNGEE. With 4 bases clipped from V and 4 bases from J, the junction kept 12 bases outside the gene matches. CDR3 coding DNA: TGTGCCAGCAGCCTCCATCCCGGGACAGGGAGTTACGAGCAGTACTTC. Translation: CASSLHPGTGSYEQYF.

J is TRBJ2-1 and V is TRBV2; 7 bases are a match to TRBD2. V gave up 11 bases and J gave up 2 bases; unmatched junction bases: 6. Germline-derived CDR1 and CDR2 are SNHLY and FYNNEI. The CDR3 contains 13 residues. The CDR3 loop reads CAGFGGAYNEQFF. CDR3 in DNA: TGTGCCGGTTTTGGGGGGGCCTACAATGAGCAGTTCTTC.

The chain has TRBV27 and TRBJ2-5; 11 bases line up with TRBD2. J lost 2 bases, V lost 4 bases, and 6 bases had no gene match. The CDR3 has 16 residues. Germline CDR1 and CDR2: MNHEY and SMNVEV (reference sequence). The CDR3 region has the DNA TGTGCCAGCAGTTCACTCGGGACTAGCGGACAAGAGACCCAGTACTTC. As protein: CASSSLGTSGQETQYF.

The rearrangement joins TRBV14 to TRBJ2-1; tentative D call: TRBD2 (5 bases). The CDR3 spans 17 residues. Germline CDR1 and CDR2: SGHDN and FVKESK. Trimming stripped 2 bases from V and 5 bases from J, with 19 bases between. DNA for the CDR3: TGTGCCAGCAGCCAACGGGGTGGGAGCGGAGCGAACAATGAGCAGTTCTTC. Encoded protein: CASSQRGGSGANNEQFF.

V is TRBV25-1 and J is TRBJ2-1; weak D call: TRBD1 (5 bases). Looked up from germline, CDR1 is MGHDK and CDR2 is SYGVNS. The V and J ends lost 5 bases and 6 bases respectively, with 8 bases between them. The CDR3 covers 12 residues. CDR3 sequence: CASSPQGNEQFF. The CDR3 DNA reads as TGTGCCAGCAGTCCCCAGGGCAATGAGCAGTTCTTC.

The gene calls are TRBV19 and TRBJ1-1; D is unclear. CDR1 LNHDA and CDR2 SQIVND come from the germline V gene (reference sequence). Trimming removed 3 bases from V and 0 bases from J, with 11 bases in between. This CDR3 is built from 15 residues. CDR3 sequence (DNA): TGTGCCAGTAGTATCGAGGGTATCATGAACACTGAAGCTTTCTTT. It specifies CASSIEGIMNTEAFF.

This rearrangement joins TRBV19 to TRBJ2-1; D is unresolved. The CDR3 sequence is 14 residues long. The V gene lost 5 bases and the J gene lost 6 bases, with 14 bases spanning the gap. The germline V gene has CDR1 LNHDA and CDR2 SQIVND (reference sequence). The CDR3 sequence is CASSLRPPVNEQFF. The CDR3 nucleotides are TGTGCCAGTAGTCTACGCCCGCCGGTCAATGAGCAGTTCTTC.

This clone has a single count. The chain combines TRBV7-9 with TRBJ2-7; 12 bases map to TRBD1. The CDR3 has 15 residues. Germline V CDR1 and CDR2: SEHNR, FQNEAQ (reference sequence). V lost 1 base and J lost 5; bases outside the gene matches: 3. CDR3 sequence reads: CASSLGGQGAHEQYF. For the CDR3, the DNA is TGTGCCAGCAGCTTAGGGGGACAGGGGGCCCACGAGCAGTACTTC.

DNA for the CDR3: TGTGCCAGCAGTTTACCCCGCTCTAGCGGGAGCACAGATACGCAGTATTTT. It yields the protein CASSLPRSSGSTDTQYF. The chain combines TRBV27 with TRBJ2-3, with 8 positions matching TRBD2. V was clipped by 2 bases and J by 0 bases; unmatched bases: 7. The length of the CDR3 is 17 residues. CDR1 and CDR2 from the germline V gene are MNHEY and SMNVEV (reference sequence).

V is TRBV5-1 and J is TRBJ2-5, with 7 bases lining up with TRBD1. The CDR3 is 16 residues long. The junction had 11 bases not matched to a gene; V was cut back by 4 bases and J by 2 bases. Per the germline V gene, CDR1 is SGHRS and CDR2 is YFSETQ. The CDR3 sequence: CASSTRTGSHQETQYF. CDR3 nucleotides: TGCGCCAGCAGCACTCGGACAGGATCCCATCAAGAGACCCAGTACTTC.

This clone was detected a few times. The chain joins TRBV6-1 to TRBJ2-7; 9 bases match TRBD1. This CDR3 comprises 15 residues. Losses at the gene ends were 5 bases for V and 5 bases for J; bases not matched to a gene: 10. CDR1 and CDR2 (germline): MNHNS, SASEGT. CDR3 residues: CASSPQGAVMNEQYF. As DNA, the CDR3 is TGTGCCAGCAGTCCACAGGGGGCAGTAATGAACGAGCAGTACTTC.

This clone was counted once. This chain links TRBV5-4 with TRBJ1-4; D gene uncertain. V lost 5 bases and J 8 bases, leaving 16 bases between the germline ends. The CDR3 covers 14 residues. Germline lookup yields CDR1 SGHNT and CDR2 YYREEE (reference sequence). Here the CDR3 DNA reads TGTGCCAGCAGTTCTTGGATGGGCAGCGAAAAACTGTTTTTT. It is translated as CASSSWMGSEKLFF.

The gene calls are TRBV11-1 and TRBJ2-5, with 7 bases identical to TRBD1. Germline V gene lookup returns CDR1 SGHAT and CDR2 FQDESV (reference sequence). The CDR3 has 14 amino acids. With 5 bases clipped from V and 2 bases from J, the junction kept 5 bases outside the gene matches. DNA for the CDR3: TGTGCCAGCAGCCGAGGACAGGAGCAAGAGACCCAGTACTTC. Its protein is CASSRGQEQETQYF.

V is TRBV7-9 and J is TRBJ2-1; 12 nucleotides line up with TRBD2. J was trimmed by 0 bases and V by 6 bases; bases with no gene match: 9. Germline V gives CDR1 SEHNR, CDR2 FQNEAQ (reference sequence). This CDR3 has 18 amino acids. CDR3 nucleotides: TGTGCCAGCAGTACCCGCCTAGCGGGAGGGAGCTCCTACAATGAGCAGTTCTTC. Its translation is CASSTRLAGGSSYNEQFF.

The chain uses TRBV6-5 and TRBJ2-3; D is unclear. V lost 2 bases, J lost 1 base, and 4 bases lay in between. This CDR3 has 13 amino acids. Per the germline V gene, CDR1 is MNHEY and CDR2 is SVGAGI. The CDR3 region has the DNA TGTGCCAGCAGTTACCCAGGCACAGATACGCAGTATTTT. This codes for CASSYPGTDTQYF.

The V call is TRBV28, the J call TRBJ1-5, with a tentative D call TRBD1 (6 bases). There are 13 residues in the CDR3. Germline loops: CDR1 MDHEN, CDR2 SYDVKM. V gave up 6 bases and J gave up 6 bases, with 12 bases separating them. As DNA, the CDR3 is TGTGCCAGCAGGGTAACAGGGAGTCAGCCCCAGCATTTT. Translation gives CASRVTGSQPQHF.

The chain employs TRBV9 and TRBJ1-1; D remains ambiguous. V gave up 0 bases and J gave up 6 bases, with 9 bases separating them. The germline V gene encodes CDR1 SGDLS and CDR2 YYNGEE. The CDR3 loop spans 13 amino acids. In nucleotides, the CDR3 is TGTGCCAGCAGCGTAGGCAGCGTGGCTGAAGCTTTCTTT. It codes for CASSVGSVAEAFF.

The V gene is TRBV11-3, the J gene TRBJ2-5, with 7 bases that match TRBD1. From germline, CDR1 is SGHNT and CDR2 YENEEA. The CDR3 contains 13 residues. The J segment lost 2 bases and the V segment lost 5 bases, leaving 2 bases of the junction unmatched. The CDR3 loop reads CASSQGQQETQYF. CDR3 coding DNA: TGTGCCAGCAGCCAGGGACAGCAAGAGACCCAGTACTTC.

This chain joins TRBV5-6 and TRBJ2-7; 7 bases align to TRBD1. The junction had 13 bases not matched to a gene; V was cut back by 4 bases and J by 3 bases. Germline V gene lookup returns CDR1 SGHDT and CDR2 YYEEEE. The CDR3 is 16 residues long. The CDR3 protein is CASSITPQGERYEQYF. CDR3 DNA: TGTGCCAGCAGCATAACTCCCCAGGGGGAACGCTACGAGCAGTACTTC. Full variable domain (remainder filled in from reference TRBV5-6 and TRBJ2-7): DAGVTQSPTHLIKTRGQQVTLRCSPKSGHDTVSWYQQALGQGPQFIFQYYEEEERQRGNFPDRFSGHQFPNYSSELNVNALLLGDSALYLCASSITPQGERYEQYFGPGTRLTVT.

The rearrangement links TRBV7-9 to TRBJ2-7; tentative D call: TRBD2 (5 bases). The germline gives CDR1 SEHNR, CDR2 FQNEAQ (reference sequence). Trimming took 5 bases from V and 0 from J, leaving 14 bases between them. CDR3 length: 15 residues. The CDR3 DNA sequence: TGTGCCAGCAGCCACGAGGGCCTACCCTCCTACGAGCAGTACTTC. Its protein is CASSHEGLPSYEQYF.

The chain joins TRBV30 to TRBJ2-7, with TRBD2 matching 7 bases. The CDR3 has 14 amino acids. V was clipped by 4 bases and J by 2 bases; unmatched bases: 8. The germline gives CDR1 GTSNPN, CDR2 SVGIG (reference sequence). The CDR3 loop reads CAWNHGRATYEQYF. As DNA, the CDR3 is TGTGCCTGGAACCATGGGAGGGCAACCTACGAGCAGTACTTC. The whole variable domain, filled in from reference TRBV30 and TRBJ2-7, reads SQTIHQWPATLVQPVGSPLSLECTVEGTSNPNLYWYRQAAGRGLQLLFYSVGIGQISSEVPQNLSASRPQDRQFILSSKKLLLSDSGFYLCAWNHGRATYEQYFGPGTRLTVT.

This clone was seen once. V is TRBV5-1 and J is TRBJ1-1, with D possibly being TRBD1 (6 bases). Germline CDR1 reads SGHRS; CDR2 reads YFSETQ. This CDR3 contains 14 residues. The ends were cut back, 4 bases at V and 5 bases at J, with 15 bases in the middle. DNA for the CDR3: TGCGCCAGCAGCACCGCGACAGGATCGACTGAAGCTTTCTTT. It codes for CASSTATGSTEAFF.

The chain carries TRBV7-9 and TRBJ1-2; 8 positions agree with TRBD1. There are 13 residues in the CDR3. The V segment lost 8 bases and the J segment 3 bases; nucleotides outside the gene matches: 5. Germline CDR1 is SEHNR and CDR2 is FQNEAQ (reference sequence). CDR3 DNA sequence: TGTGCCAGCGCAGGGGGCGTTTACTATGGCTACACCTTC. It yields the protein CASAGGVYYGYTF.

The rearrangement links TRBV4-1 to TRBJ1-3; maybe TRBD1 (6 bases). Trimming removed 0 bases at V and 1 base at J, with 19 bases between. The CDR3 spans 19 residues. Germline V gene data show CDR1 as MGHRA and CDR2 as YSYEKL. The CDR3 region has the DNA TGCGCCAGCAGCCAAGATCGAGCAGGGGTTTCTAATTCTGGAAACACCATATATTTT. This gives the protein CASSQDRAGVSNSGNTIYF.

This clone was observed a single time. CDR3 sequence reads: CASRPTIGTGSLGYTF. The CDR3, as DNA: TGTGCCAGCAGGCCCACCATCGGGACAGGGTCGTTGGGCTACACCTTC. The chain has TRBV7-2 and TRBJ1-2, with TRBD1 identical over 9 bases. The trim removed 6 bases at V and 8 bases at J, leaving 16 bases unmatched. Looked up from germline, CDR1 is SGHTA and CDR2 is FQGNSA. CDR3 length: 16 amino acids.

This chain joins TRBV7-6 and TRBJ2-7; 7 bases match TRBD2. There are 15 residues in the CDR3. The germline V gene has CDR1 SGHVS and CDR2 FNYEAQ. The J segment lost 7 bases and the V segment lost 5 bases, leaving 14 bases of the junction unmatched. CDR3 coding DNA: TGTGCCAGCAGCCCACGGCGGGAGTCTGAGGTTGAGCAGTACTTC. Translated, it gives CASSPRRESEVEQYF.

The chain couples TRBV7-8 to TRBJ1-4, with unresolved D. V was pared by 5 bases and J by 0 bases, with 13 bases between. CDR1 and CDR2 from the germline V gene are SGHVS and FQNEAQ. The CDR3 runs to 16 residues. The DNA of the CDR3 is TGTGCCAGCAGCCCTTACAGATTTGCAACTAATGAAAAACTGTTTTTT. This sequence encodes CASSPYRFATNEKLFF.

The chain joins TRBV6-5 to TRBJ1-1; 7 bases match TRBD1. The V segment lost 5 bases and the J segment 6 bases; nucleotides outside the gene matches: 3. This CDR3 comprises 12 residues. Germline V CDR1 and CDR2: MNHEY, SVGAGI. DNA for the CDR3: TGTGCCAGCAGTACAGGGGTATCTGAAGCTTTCTTT. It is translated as CASSTGVSEAFF.

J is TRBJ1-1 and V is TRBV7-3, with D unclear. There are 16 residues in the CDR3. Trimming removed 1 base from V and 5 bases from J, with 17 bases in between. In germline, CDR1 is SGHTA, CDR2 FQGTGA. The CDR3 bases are TGTGCCAGCAGCTTAAGGGTGGGTCGGGAGGCAACTGAAGCTTTCTTT. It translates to CASSLRVGREATEAFF.